This is a list of T cell receptor beta chains from one sample in a study of shared clonotypes between healthy human individuals. Sequenced by immunoSEQ multiplex PCR; TCRdb stores in-frame clones only, minus some. Here the sample spans fewer than 350,000 clones, 87% being singletons. Material: memory CD8+ T cells sorted from blood. These receptors all come from a man younger than 35 in good health. The CDR3 runs from the conserved cysteine through the conserved F or W. The D gene is left open where the match is weak.

v_call	d_call	j_call	cdr3_aa	cdr3_nt
TRBV18	TRBD2	TRBJ2-3	CASSPSNSGITDTQYF	TGTGCCAGCTCACCAAGTAATAGCGGGATAACAGATACGCAGTATTTT
TRBV2	TRBD1	TRBJ1-2	CASSEGTGADYGYTF	TGTGCCAGCAGTGAGGGGACAGGGGCCGACTATGGCTACACCTTC
TRBV4-1	.	TRBJ1-5	CASSQEGGNQPQHF	TGCGCCAGCAGCCAAGAGGGGGGCAATCAGCCCCAGCATTTT
TRBV7-9	TRBD1	TRBJ2-7	CASSPALTGSSYEQYF	TGTGCCAGCAGCCCTGCTTTGACAGGGAGCTCCTACGAGCAGTACTTC
TRBV7-8	TRBD1	TRBJ1-5	CASSPSRGTGERQPQHF	TGTGCCAGCAGCCCTTCACGGGGGACAGGGGAACGTCAGCCCCAGCATTTT
TRBV18	.	TRBJ2-2	CASSPAQDITGELFF	TGTGCCAGCTCACCGGCACAGGACATCACCGGGGAGCTGTTTTTT
TRBV5-1	TRBD1	TRBJ2-7	CASSPGLGQEAYEQYF	TGCGCCAGCAGCCCCGGACTTGGACAGGAGGCCTACGAGCAGTACTTC
TRBV6-5	.	TRBJ2-7	CASSYGLPATGYEQYF	TGTGCCAGCAGTTACGGACTTCCAGCCACCGGCTACGAGCAGTACTTC
TRBV7-9	.	TRBJ1-2	CASSLGALYGYTF	TGTGCCAGCAGCTTAGGGGCCCTATATGGCTACACCTTC
TRBV7-9	.	TRBJ2-7	CASGRGYEQYF	TGTGCCAGCGGTCGGGGATACGAGCAGTACTTC